This T cell receptor beta chain was identified in a study of blood T cell repertoires in COVID-19 (dated by TCRdb to 2020 to 2021). Turning to the overall study: Collaborator samples came from the United States, Italy and Spain and covered acute and convalescent phases of COVID-19. The material from the prospective study consisted of cDNA or gDNA derived from T cells, B-cell-depleted T cells, or PBMCs. The dataset comprised deeply sampled blood TCRbeta repertoires from subjects exposed to, actively infected with, or recovered from COVID-19. The repertoires were released in a freely available public database intended as a resource for research on the immune response to SARS-CoV-2. The samples were drawn from two sources: the first 160 participants of the ongoing ImmuneRACE study, and over 950 subjects contributed by 6 global collaborators. Nearly every sample came with metadata listing a de-identified subject ID, COVID-19 status, age in years and sex. Where HLA class I and class II types were available, the types were taken from metadata supplied by the sample provider, not from assay-based typing. On the study overall, not on this receptor specifically: The quantity of clinical and demographic metadata differed by source and by participant and was supplied without curation.

Whole blood was collected in K2EDTA tubes by collaborating institutions according to the institutions' own protocols. For TCRbeta analysis, collaborators shipped samples in one of three forms: frozen whole blood, isolated PBMCs, or DNA extracted from either of those sample types. TCRbeta CDR3 regions were amplified from genomic DNA by means of the immunoSEQ Assay, a bias-controlled multiplex PCR. As for the authors' bioinformatics: Nucleated cell counts per sample were estimated from amplification of reference gene primers within the assay. To quantify the absolute abundance of each unique TCRbeta CDR3 rearrangement, sequence reads were collapsed and filtered. For each sample, productive Simpson clonality was calculated by taking the square root of Simpson's diversity index across productive rearrangements. The clones in this table, taken by TCRdb from immuneACCESS, are in-frame only. Not every clone is retained; where verified, under half of the shortfall comes from an unresolved V gene, and the cause of the rest is unknown. V and J calls and clone size come straight from that table; D and trimming were deduced from the DNA. In all, the sample holds nearly 350,000 clones, and around four fifths of those were seen once. Roughly 3% of the sample rests with the top ten.

This clone has a single count. This receptor's antigen is unknown. The input lacks base qualities; no much larger clone sits a single base away. Trimming at the junction amounts to 4 bases on V and 5 bases on J, and the germline ends lie 12 bases apart. The cysteine opens and the phenylalanine closes a CDR3 of 14 amino acids. Here the CDR3 DNA is all that survives: 42 bases in frame from base 1. The germline V gene yields SGHRS for CDR1 and YFSETQ for CDR2. Sequencing was carried out using peripheral blood. This sequence uses TRBV5-1 and TRBJ2-2; the D gene remains uncertain. This receptor was identified in a man under 40 with active or convalescent COVID-19. This receptor carries the CDR3 CASSALVETGELFF. The nucleotides read TGCGCCAGCAGCGCCTTAGTAGAGACCGGGGAGCTGTTTTTT. The entire variable domain, with the stretches around the CDR3 drawn from the reference TRBV5-1 and TRBJ2-2 proteins, is KAGVTQTPRYLIKTRGQQVTLSCSPISGHRSVSWYQQTPGQGLQFLFEYFSETQRNKGNFPGRFSGRQFSNSRSEMNVSTLELGDSALYLCASSALVETGELFFGEGSRLTVL.